This passage covers 11 T cell receptor beta chains from one sample sequenced in a study of blood T cell repertoires in COVID-19. Sequencing used immunoSEQ multiplex PCR; TCRdb keeps in-frame clones, though not all of them. The table lists about 80,000 clones, under 85% of them singletons. The sequencing input was peripheral blood. The receptors stem from a human donor in a cohort sampled during active COVID-19.

This chain links TRBV6-2 or TRBV6-3 with TRBJ2-7, with TRBD1 matching over 7 bases. With V trimmed by 4 bases and J by 2 bases, 5 bases remained unmatched. Germline V gene data show CDR1 as MNHEY and CDR2 as SVGEGT. The CDR3 is 14 amino acids. Here the CDR3 DNA reads TGTGCCAGCAGTTGGACAGGAGCCACCTACGAGCAGTACTTC. Protein product: CASSWTGATYEQYF.

This chain links TRBV5-1 with TRBJ2-3, with TRBD2 matching 8 bases. The CDR3 runs to 17 residues. V gave up 0 bases and J gave up 0 bases; unmatched junction bases: 6. The germline CDR1 and CDR2 sequences are SGHRS and YFSETQ. CDR3 nucleotides: TGCGCCAGCAGCTTGGGGCGAGGACTAGCCAGCACAGATACGCAGTATTTT. This sequence encodes CASSLGRGLASTDTQYF.

V is TRBV19 and J is TRBJ1-1; TRBD1 aligns across 7 bases. Germline V CDR1 and CDR2: LNHDA, SQIVND (reference sequence). The CDR3 totals 14 residues. Trimming cost V 3 bases and J 8 bases; bases outside gene matches: 9. The CDR3 DNA follows: TGTGCCAGTAGTATCCAAGGACAGGCTACAGAAGCTTTCTTT. Translated: CASSIQGQATEAFF.

The chain uses TRBV18 and TRBJ1-6; D possibly corresponds to TRBD1 (5 bases). The germline V gene has CDR1 KGHSH and CDR2 LQKENI. The CDR3 is 16 amino acids. The ends were cut back, 6 bases at V and 7 bases at J, with 19 bases in the middle. CDR3 coding DNA: TGTGCCAGCTCGCCCTCAGGGTATGATATGAATTCACCCCTCCACTTT. Its translation: CASSPSGYDMNSPLHF.

The rearrangement uses TRBV5-1 and TRBJ1-2, with D possibly TRBD1 on 6 matching bases. Between the trimmed V and J ends, which lost 4 bases and 6 bases, there was a span of 22 bases. The germline V gene encodes CDR1 SGHRS and CDR2 YFSETQ. The CDR3 totals 16 residues. The CDR3 DNA reads TGCGCCAGCAGCCGAAGCGCCTCGGCAGGGGAAGATGGCTACACCTTC. As protein: CASSRSASAGEDGYTF.

The sample holds one count of this clone. The chain links TRBV27 to TRBJ2-1; the match to TRBD2 covers 11 bases. The CDR3 loop spans 15 amino acids. The germline V gene encodes CDR1 MNHEY and CDR2 SMNVEV (reference sequence). The junction had 4 bases not matched to a gene; V was cut back by 0 bases and J by 9 bases. CDR3 protein: CASSLSTSGVGEQFF. The CDR3 DNA is TGTGCCAGCAGTTTATCGACTAGCGGGGTTGGTGAGCAGTTCTTC.

This clone was seen only once. This chain uses TRBV5-4 with TRBJ1-4, with TRBD1 matching over 12 bases. The ends lost 4 bases at V and 8 bases at J; junction bases unmatched: 6. This CDR3 spans 15 amino acids. Per germline, CDR1 SGHNT and CDR2 YYREEE (reference sequence). The DNA of the CDR3 is TGTGCCAGCAGCACCGGGACAGGGGGCAGGGAAAAACTGTTTTTT. This sequence encodes CASSTGTGGREKLFF.

The chain uses TRBV20-1 and TRBJ1-5, with D perhaps matching TRBD1 (6 bases). Between the trimmed V and J ends, which lost 3 bases and 1 base, there was a span of 22 bases. Germline V gives CDR1 DFQATT, CDR2 SNEGSKA (reference sequence). The CDR3 extends over 18 amino acids. The chain's CDR3 is CSASRGGSWALSNQPQHF. In nucleotides, the CDR3 is TGCAGTGCTAGTAGGGGGGGCAGTTGGGCCCTAAGCAATCAGCCCCAGCATTTT.

The chain recombines TRBV3-1 (or the pseudogene TRBV3-2) with TRBJ1-2, with a tentative D call TRBD1 (6 bases). From germline, CDR1 is LGHDT and CDR2 YNNKEL (reference sequence). V lost 1 base and J 3 bases, leaving 12 bases between the germline ends. This CDR3 has 15 amino acids. CDR3 in DNA: TGTGCCAGCAGCCAAGCATCGCGGGGGCACTATGGCTACACCTTC. Amino acid sequence: CASSQASRGHYGYTF.

V gene TRBV5-1 combines with J gene TRBJ1-1, with D unclear. Trimming took 5 bases from V and 5 from J, leaving 16 bases between them. The CDR3 is made up of 14 amino acids. Germline assignment: CDR1 SGHRS and CDR2 YFSETQ. As DNA, the CDR3 is TGCGCCAGCAGAGAGAGGTGGGGAGGGACTGAAGCTTTCTTT. Translated, it gives CASRERWGGTEAFF.

CDR3 sequence reads: CASSVPILPGTGPSYNEQFF. CDR3 DNA sequence: TGTGCCAGCAGCGTCCCTATCCTCCCCGGGACAGGGCCTTCCTACAATGAGCAGTTCTTC. V and J are TRBV9 and TRBJ2-1, with 9 bases lining up with TRBD1. The V gene end was trimmed by 2 bases and the J gene end by 1 base; junction bases not matched to a gene: 16. CDR3 length: 20 amino acids. Germline CDR1 reads SGDLS; CDR2 reads YYNGEE.